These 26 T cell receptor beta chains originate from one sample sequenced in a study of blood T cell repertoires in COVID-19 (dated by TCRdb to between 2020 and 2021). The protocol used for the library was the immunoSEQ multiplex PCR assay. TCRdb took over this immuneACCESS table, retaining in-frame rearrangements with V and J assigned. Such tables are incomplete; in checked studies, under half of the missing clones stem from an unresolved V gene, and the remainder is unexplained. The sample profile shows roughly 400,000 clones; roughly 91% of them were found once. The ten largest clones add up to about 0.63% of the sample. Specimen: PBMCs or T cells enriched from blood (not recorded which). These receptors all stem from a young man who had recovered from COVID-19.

CDR3 bases: TGTGCCAGCAGCCCTCCCGCCGCGGGGACGCAGTATTTT. Translated, it gives CASSPPAAGTQYF. The chain combines TRBV3-1 (or the pseudogene TRBV3-2) with TRBJ2-3; a weak D match, TRBD2 (6 bases). V shed 4 bases and J shed 9 bases, with 14 bases lying between them. Germline CDR1 is LGHDT and CDR2 is YNNKEL (reference sequence). The CDR3 is 13 amino acids.

The CDR3 bases are TGTGCCAGCAGCTTGGGAAGCGGGAGCGACGAGCAGTACTTC. This encodes CASSLGSGSDEQYF. The chain recombines TRBV7-6 with TRBJ2-7, with 8 bases identical to TRBD2. With V trimmed by 3 bases and J by 5 bases, 6 bases remained unmatched. In germline, CDR1 is SGHVS, CDR2 FNYEAQ. The CDR3 sequence is 14 residues long.

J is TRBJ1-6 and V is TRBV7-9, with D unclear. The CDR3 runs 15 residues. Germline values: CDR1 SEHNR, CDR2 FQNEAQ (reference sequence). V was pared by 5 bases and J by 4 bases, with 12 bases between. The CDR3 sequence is CASSRSGAYNSPLHF. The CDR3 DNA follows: TGTGCCAGCAGCCGATCGGGAGCTTATAATTCACCCCTCCACTTT.

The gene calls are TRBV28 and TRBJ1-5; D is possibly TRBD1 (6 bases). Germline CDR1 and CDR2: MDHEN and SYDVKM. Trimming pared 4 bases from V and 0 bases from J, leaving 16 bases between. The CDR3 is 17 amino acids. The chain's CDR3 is CASSYRDKKYSNQPQHF. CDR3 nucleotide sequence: TGTGCCAGCAGTTACCGGGACAAGAAATATAGCAATCAGCCCCAGCATTTT.

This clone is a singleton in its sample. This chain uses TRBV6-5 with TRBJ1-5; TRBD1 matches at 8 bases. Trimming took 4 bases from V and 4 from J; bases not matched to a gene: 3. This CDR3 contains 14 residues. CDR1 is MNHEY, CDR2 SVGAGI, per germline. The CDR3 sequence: CASSWRQGNQPQHF. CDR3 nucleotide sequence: TGTGCCAGCAGTTGGCGACAGGGGAATCAGCCCCAGCATTTT.

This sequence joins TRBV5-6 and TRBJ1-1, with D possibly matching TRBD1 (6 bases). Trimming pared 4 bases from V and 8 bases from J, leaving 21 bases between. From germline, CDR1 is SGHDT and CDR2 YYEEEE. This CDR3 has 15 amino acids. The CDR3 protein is CASSPIHNRAYEAFF. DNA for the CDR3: TGTGCCAGCAGCCCAATCCACAACAGGGCATACGAAGCTTTCTTT.

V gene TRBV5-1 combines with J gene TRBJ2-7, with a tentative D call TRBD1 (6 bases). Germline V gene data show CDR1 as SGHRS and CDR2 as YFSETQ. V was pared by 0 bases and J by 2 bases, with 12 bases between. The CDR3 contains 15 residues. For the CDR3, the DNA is TGCGCCAGCAGCTTGGTGACAGGACAAACCTACGAGCAGTACTTC. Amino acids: CASSLVTGQTYEQYF.

DNA of the CDR3: TGTGCCAGCAGTTTGTCATCGTTGGGGGGTCAGCCCCAGCATTTT. This codes for CASSLSSLGGQPQHF. This chain links TRBV28 with TRBJ1-5; perhaps TRBD1 as D (5 bases). Trimming took off 3 bases at V and 6 bases at J, with 15 bases between the two ends. This CDR3 is built from 15 residues. CDR1 MDHEN and CDR2 SYDVKM come from the germline V gene.

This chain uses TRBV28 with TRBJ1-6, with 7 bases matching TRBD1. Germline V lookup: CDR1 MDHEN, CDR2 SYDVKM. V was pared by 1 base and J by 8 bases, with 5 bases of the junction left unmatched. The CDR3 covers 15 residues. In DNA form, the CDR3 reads TGTGCCAGCAGTTTATCGCGGCAGGGGGATTCACCCCTCCACTTT. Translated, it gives CASSLSRQGDSPLHF.

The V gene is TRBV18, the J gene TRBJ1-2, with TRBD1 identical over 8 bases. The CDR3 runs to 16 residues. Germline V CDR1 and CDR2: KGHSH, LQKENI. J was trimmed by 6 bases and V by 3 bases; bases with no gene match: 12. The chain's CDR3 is CASSPEAGQGRDGYTF. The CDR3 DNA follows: TGTGCCAGCTCACCCGAGGCAGGACAGGGAAGGGATGGCTACACCTTC.

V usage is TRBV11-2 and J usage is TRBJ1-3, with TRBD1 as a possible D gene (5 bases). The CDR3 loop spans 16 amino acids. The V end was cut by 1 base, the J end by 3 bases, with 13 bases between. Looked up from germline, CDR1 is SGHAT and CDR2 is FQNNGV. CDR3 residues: CASSLAGGKGGNTIYF. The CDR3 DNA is TGTGCCAGCAGCTTAGCCGGGGGAAAGGGTGGAAACACCATATATTTT.

CDR3 protein: CASTSGLWDTEAFF. In DNA, the CDR3 is TGTGCCAGCACCTCCGGGTTGTGGGACACTGAAGCTTTCTTT. This chain links TRBV6-5 with TRBJ1-1; D uncertain. The CDR3 is 14 residues long. V lost 7 bases to trimming and J lost 3 bases, with 15 bases between them. Germline assignment: CDR1 MNHEY and CDR2 SVGAGI.

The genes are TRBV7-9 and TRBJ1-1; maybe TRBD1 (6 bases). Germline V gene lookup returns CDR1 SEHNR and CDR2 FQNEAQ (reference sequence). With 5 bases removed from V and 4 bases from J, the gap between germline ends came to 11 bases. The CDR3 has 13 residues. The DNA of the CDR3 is TGTGCCAGCAGCGCCACAGGGAGCACTGAAGCTTTCTTT. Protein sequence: CASSATGSTEAFF.

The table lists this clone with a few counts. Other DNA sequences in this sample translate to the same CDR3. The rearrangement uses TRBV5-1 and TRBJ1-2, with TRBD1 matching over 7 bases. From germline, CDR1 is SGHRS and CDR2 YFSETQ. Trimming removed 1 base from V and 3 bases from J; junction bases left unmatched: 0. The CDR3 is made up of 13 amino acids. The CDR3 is CASSLQGDYGYTF. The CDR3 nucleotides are TGCGCCAGCAGCTTGCAGGGGGACTATGGCTACACCTTC.

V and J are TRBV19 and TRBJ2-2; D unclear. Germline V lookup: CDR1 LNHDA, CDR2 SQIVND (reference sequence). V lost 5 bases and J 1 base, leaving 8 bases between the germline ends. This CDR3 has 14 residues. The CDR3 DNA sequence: TGTGCCAGTAGTTACGGTGTGAACACCGGGGAGCTGTTTTTT. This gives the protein CASSYGVNTGELFF.

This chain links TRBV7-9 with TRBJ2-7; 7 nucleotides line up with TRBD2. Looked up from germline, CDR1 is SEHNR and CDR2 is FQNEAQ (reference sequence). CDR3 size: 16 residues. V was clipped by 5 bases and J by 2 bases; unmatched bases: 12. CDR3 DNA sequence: TGTGCCAGCAGCCCGAAACTAGCGCCATACACCTACGAGCAGTACTTC. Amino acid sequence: CASSPKLAPYTYEQYF.

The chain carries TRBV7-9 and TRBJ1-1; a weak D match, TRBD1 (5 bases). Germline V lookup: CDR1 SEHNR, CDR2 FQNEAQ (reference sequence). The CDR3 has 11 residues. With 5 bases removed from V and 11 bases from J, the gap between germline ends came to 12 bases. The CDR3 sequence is CASSDDREAFF. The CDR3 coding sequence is TGTGCCAGCAGCGACGACAGAGAGGCTTTCTTT.

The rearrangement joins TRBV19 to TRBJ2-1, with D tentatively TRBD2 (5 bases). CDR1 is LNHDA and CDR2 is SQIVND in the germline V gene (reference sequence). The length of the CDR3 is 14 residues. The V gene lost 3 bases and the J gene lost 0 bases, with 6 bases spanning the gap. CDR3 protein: CASSMDFSYNEQFF. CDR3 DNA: TGTGCCAGTAGTATGGACTTCTCCTACAATGAGCAGTTCTTC.

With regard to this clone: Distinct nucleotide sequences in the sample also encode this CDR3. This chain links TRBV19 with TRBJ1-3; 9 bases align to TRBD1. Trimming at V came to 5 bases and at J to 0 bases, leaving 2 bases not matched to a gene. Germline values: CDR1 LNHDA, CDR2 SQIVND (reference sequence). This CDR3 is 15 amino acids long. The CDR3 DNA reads TGTGCCAGTAGTCTGACAGGGGGCTCTGGAAACACCATATATTTT. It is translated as CASSLTGGSGNTIYF.

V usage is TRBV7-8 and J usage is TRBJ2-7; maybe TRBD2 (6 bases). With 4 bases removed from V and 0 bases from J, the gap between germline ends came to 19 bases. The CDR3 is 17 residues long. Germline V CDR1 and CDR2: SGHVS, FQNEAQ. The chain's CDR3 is CASSSRGGGTFSYEQYF. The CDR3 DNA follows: TGTGCCAGCAGCTCCCGAGGTGGAGGGACTTTCTCCTACGAGCAGTACTTC.

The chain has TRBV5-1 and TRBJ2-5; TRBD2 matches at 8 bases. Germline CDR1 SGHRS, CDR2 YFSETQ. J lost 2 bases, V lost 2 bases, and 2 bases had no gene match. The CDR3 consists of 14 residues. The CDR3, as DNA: TGCGCCAGCAGCTTTAGCGGGGCGCAAGAGACCCAGTACTTC. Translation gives CASSFSGAQETQYF.

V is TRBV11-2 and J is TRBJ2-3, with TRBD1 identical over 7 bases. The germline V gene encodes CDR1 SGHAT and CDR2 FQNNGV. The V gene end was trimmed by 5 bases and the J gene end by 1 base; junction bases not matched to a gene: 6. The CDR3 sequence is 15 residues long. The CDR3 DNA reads TGTGCCAGCAGCCTAAGGGACAGTCGCACAGATACGCAGTATTTT. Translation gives CASSLRDSRTDTQYF. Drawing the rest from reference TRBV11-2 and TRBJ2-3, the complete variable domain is EAGVAQSPRYKIIEKRQSVAFWCNPISGHATLYWYQQILGQGPKLLIQFQNNGVVDDSQLPKDRFSAERLKGVDSTLKIQPAKLEDSAVYLCASSLRDSRTDTQYFGPGTRLTVL.

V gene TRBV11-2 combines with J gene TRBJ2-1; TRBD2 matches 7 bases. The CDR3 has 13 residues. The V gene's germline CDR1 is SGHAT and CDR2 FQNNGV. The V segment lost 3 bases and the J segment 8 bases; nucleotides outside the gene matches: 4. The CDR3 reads CASSFTSADEQFF. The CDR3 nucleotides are TGTGCCAGCAGCTTCACTAGCGCTGATGAGCAGTTCTTC.

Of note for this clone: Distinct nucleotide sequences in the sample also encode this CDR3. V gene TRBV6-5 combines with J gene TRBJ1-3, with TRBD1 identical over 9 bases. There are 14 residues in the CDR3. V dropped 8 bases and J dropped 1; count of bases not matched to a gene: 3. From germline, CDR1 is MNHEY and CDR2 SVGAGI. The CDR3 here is CASGTGYSGNTIYF. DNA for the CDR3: TGTGCCAGCGGGACAGGGTATTCTGGAAACACCATATATTTT.

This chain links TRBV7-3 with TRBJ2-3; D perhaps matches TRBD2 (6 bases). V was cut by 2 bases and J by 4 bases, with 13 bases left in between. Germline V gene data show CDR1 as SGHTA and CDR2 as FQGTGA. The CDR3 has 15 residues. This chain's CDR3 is CASSLRGNSADTQYF. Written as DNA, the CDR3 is TGTGCCAGCAGCTTACGCGGGAACTCCGCAGATACGCAGTATTTT.

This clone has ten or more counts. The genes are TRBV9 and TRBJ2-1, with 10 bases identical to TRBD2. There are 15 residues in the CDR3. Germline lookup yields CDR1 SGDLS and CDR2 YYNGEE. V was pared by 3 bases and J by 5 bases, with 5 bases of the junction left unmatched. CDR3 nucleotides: TGTGCCAGCAGCGCGGGACTAGCGATCAACAATGAGCAGTTCTTC. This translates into CASSAGLAINNEQFF.